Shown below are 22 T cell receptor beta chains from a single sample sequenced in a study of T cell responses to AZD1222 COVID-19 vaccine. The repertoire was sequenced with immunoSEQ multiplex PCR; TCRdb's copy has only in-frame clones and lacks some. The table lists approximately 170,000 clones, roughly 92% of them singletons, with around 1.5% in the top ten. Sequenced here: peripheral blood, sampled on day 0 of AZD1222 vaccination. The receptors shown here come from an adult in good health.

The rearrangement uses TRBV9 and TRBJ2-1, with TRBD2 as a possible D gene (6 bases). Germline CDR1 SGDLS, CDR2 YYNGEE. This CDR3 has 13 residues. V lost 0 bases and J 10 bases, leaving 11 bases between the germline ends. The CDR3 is CASSVVLGLEQFF. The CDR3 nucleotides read TGTGCCAGCAGCGTAGTCCTGGGACTGGAGCAGTTCTTC.

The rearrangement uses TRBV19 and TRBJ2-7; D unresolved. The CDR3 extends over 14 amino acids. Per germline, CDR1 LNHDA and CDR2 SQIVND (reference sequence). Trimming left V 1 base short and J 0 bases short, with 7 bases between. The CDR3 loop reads CASSIGLSSYEQYF. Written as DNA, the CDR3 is TGTGCCAGTAGTATAGGGTTGAGCTCCTACGAGCAGTACTTC.

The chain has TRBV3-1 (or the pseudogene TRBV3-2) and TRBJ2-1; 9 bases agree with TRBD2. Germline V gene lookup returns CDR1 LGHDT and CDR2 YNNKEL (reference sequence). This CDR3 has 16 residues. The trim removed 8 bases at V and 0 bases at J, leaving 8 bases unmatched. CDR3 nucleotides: TGTGCCAGCTCCCGGCTAGCGGGGAGCTCCTACAATGAGCAGTTCTTC. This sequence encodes CASSRLAGSSYNEQFF.

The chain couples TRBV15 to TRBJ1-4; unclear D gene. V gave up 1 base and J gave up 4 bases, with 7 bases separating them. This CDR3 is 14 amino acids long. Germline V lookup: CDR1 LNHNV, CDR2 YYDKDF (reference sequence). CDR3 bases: TGTGCCACCAGCAGAGTTGGCCTTAATGAAAAACTGTTTTTT. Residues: CATSRVGLNEKLFF.

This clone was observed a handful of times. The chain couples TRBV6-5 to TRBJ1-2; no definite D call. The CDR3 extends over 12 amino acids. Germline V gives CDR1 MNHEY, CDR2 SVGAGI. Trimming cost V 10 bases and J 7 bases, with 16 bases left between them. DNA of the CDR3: TGTGCCACCAGCGGTTCCCGTATTGGCTACACCTTC. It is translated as CATSGSRIGYTF.

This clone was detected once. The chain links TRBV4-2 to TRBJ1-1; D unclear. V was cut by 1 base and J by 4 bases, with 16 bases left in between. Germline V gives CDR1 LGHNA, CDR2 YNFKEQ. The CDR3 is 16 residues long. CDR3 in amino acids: CASSQGQAPVSTEAFF. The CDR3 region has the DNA TGTGCCAGCAGCCAAGGGCAGGCGCCCGTGAGCACTGAAGCTTTCTTT.

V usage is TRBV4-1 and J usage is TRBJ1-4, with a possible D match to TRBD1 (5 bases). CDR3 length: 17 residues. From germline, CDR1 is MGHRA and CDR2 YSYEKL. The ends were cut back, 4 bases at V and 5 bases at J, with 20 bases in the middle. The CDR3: CASSRASRGAGNEKLFF. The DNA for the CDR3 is TGCGCCAGCAGCCGGGCCTCACGAGGGGCAGGGAATGAAAAACTGTTTTTT.

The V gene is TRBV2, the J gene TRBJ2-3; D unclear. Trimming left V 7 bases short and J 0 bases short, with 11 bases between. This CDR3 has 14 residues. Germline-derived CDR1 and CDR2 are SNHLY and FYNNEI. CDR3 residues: CASTLGTSTDTQYF. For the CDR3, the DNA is TGTGCCAGCACCCTCGGCACTAGCACAGATACGCAGTATTTT.

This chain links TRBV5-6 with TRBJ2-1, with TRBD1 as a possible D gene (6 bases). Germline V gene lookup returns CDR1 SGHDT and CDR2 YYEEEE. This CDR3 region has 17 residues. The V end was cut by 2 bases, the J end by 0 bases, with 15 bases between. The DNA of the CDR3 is TGTGCCAGCAGCTTATCAGTTAGGGGGAGCTCCTACAATGAGCAGTTCTTC. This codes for CASSLSVRGSSYNEQFF. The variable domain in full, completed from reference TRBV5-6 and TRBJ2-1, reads DAGVTQSPTHLIKTRGQQVTLRCSPKSGHDTVSWYQQALGQGPQFIFQYYEEEERQRGNFPDRFSGHQFPNYSSELNVNALLLGDSALYLCASSLSVRGSSYNEQFFGPGTRLTVL.

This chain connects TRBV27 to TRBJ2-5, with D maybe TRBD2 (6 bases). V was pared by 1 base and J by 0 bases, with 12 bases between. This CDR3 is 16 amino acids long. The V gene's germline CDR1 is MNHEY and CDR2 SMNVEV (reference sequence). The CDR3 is CASSLFAGRYQETQYF. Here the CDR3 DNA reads TGTGCCAGCAGTTTATTTGCGGGGAGGTACCAAGAGACCCAGTACTTC.

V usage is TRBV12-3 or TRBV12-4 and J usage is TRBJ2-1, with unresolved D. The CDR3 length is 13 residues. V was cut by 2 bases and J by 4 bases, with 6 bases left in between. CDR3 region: CASSLRQYNEQFF. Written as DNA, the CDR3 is TGTGCCAGCAGTTTAAGGCAGTACAATGAGCAGTTCTTC.

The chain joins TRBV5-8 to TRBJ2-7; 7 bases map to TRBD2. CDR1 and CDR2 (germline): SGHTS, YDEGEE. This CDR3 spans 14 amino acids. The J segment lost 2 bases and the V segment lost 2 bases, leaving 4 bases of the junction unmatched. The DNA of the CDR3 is TGTGCCAGCAGCTTCAGAGGGACTACCTACGAGCAGTACTTC. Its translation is CASSFRGTTYEQYF.

The CDR3 protein is CASSWTGGKNQPQHF. CDR3 nucleotides: TGTGCCAGCAGTTGGACAGGGGGGAAGAATCAGCCCCAGCATTTT. V gene TRBV27 combines with J gene TRBJ1-5; 10 nucleotides match TRBD1. The CDR3 contains 15 residues. The ends lost 4 bases at V and 4 bases at J; junction bases unmatched: 4. Germline CDR1 MNHEY, CDR2 SMNVEV (reference sequence).

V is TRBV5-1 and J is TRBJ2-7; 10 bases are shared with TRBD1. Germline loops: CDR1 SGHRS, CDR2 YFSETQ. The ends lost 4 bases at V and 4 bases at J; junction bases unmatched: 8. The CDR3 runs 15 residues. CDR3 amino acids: CASSRMGQGTYEQYF. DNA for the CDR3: TGCGCCAGCAGCCGAATGGGACAGGGGACTTACGAGCAGTACTTC.

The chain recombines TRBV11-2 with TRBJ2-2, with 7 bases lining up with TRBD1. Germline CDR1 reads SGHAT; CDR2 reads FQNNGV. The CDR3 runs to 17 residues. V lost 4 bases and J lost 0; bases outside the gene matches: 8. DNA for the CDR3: TGTGCCAGCAGCTCCCGCCAGGGACAGTCGAACACCGGGGAGCTGTTTTTT. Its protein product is CASSSRQGQSNTGELFF.

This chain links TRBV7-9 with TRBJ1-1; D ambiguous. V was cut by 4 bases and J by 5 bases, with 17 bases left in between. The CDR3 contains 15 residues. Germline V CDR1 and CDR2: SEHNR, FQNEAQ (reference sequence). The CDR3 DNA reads TGTGCCAGCAGCTCCACTCCACTTGGAGGAACTGAAGCTTTCTTT. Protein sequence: CASSSTPLGGTEAFF.

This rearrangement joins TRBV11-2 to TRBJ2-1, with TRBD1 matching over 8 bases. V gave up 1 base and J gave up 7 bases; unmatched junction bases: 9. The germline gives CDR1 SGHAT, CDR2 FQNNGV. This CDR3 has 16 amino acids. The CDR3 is CASSLGTGMAANEQFF. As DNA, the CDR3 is TGTGCCAGCAGCTTAGGGACAGGGATGGCCGCGAATGAGCAGTTCTTC.

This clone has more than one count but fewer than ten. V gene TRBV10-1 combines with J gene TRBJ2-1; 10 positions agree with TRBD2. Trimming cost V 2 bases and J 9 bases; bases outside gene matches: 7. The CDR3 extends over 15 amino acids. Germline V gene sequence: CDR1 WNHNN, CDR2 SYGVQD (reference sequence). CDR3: CASSESGRAAREQFF. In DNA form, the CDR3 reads TGCGCCAGCAGTGAGAGCGGGAGGGCCGCTCGTGAGCAGTTCTTC.

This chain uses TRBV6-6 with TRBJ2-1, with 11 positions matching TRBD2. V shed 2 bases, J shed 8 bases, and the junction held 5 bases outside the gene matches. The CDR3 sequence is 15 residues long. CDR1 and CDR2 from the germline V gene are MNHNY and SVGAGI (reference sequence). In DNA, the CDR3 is TGTGCCAGCAGTTACAGGCTAGCGGGGGGACATGAGCAGTTCTTC. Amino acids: CASSYRLAGGHEQFF.

The CDR3 is CASSLPRGPSSYEQYF. DNA of the CDR3: TGTGCCAGCAGCCTCCCAAGGGGGCCTAGCTCCTACGAGCAGTACTTC. This chain connects TRBV3-1 (or the pseudogene TRBV3-2) to TRBJ2-7; 7 bases match TRBD1. Germline V gives CDR1 LGHDT, CDR2 YNNKEL (reference sequence). V dropped 4 bases and J dropped 0; count of bases not matched to a gene: 9. CDR3 size: 16 residues.

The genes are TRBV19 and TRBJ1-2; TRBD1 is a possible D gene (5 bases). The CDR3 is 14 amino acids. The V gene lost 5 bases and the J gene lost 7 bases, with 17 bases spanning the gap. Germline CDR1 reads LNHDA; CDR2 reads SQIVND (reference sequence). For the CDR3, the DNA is TGTGCCAGTAGTCTCCGAGGGGTTAGCCGTGGCTACACCTTC. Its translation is CASSLRGVSRGYTF.

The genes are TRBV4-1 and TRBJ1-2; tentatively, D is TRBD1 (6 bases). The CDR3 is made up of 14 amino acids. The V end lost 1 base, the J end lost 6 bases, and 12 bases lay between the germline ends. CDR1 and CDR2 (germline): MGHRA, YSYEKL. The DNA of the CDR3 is TGCGCCAGCAGCCAAGTAAGCAGGGGAGATGGCTACACCTTC. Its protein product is CASSQVSRGDGYTF.